The 17 T cell receptor beta chains below all came from one sample that was sequenced in a study of spatial heterogeneity in lung cancer. Overall study results and limits: Expanded intratumoral alpha and beta TCR counts tracked tumor mutation counts.

These receptors' targets are unknown. The time point is: sample taken at primary tumor resection. In TCRdb, the 5' RACE reads were re-called with MiXCR into one record per CDR3 protein. The top ten hold approximately 10% of the sample, which has some 6,500 distinct CDR3 sequences, 14% seen once. Sequencing used lung tumor tissue, obtained at surgery. The source is a male donor with early-stage non-small cell lung cancer.

Judged by abundance, this clonotype is large. Since it is a stray read in a library aimed at alpha chains, this beta chain has a size that is not meaningful. The V gene is TRBV19, the J gene TRBJ2-1, with TRBD2 as a possible D gene (5 bases). The CDR3 length is 17 residues. Germline loops: CDR1 LNHDA, CDR2 SQIVND (reference sequence). V lost 4 bases to trimming and J lost 0 bases, with 16 bases between them. The CDR3 nucleotides read TGTGCCAGTAGTACCCCCCCGGGATTTAGCTCCTACAATGAGCAGTTCTTC. Translation: CASSTPPGFSSYNEQFF.

This clonotype is termed medium-sized. As an off-target read in a library built for alpha chains, this beta chain has a frequency of little significance. The gene calls are TRBV7-6 and TRBJ2-6, with a tentative D call TRBD1 (6 bases). Trimming took 10 bases from V and 0 from J, leaving 22 bases between them. Per the germline V gene, CDR1 is SGHVS and CDR2 is FNYEAQ. The CDR3 covers 18 residues. DNA of the CDR3: TGTGCCATCCGGAAAGCCGGACAGCGGCTCTCTGGGGCCAACGTCCTGACTTTC. This codes for CAIRKAGQRLSGANVLTF.

This clonotype is termed medium-sized (0.01 to 0.1%). This beta chain appears as a stray read in a library generated for alpha chains; its size is not informative. The V gene is TRBV5-4, the J gene TRBJ2-3; TRBD2 agrees at 11 bases. This CDR3 comprises 16 residues. V shed 5 bases, J shed 5 bases, and the junction held 10 bases outside the gene matches. The germline CDR1 and CDR2 sequences are SGHNT and YYREEE (reference sequence). CDR3: CASRTSGTSGGDTQYF. CDR3 nucleotides: TGTGCCAGCAGGACGTCCGGGACTAGCGGTGGAGATACGCAGTATTTT.

This clonotype is medium-sized (0.01 to 0.1%). Found in a library prepared for alpha chains, this beta chain is an off-target read, and its abundance has little meaning. The chain is built from TRBV4-2 and TRBJ1-5; D unclear. Trimming took off 3 bases at V and 1 base at J, with 4 bases between the two ends. Per the germline V gene, CDR1 is LGHNA and CDR2 is YNFKEQ. The CDR3 consists of 13 residues. CDR3 DNA: TGTGCCAGCAGCCAGACGAGCAATCAGCCCCAGCATTTT. Translation: CASSQTSNQPQHF.

This clonotype was counted ten times or more. Since the library was made to target alpha chains, this beta chain is a stray read and its abundance is not meaningful. The chain combines TRBV28 with TRBJ1-5; 10 positions match TRBD1. V gave up 8 bases and J gave up 7 bases; unmatched junction bases: 14. The CDR3 contains 16 residues. Germline V gene data show CDR1 as MDHEN and CDR2 as SYDVKM. This CDR3 reads CASLSYRQGAWQPQHF. The CDR3 DNA reads as TGTGCCAGCCTATCTTATAGACAGGGGGCATGGCAGCCCCAGCATTTT.

This clonotype rates as medium-sized. This beta chain is an unintended read in a library built for alpha chains; its size means little. The chain links TRBV4-1 to TRBJ2-4; 14 bases are a match to TRBD2. This CDR3 is 22 amino acids long. Germline-derived CDR1 and CDR2 are MGHRA and YSYEKL. V was clipped by 1 base and J by 1 base; unmatched bases: 15. CDR3 DNA: TGCGCCAGCAGCCAAGGTACCCTGGGACTAGCGGGAGCGATAGTGGCCAAAAACATTCAGTACTTC. It translates to CASSQGTLGLAGAIVAKNIQYF.

Ten or more counts support this clonotype. Within a library made for alpha chains, this beta chain is off target, and its count is uninformative. The chain has TRBV3-1 and TRBJ2-3; D is uncertain. V gave up 4 bases and J gave up 3 bases, with 11 bases separating them. The CDR3 loop spans 14 amino acids. Looked up from germline, CDR1 is LGHDT and CDR2 is YNNKEL (reference sequence). CDR3 in DNA: TGTGCCAGCAGCCGGAAAGTATTGACAGATACGCAGTATTTT. Its translation is CASSRKVLTDTQYF.

Relative to its sample, this clonotype is medium-sized. Since the library was made to target alpha chains, this beta chain is a stray read and its abundance is not meaningful. The chain couples TRBV12-3 or TRBV12-4 to TRBJ2-7; D is possibly TRBD2 (6 bases). Trimming left V 6 bases short and J 10 bases short, with 19 bases between. The CDR3 covers 13 residues. The CDR3, as DNA: TGTGCCAGCAGGTGGGACTCCCCGGCAAAACAGTACTTC. Translated, it gives CASRWDSPAKQYF.

This clonotype was recorded a few times. In a library made to pick up alpha chains, this beta chain is a stray read with a size that means little. The V call is TRBV12-3 or TRBV12-4, the J call TRBJ2-4, with D possibly being TRBD1 (5 bases). The CDR3 has 14 amino acids. The V end lost 7 bases, the J end lost 0 bases, and 10 bases lay between the germline ends. The CDR3 DNA reads TGTGCCAGCACGCAAGGGGTAGCCAAAAACATTCAGTACTTC. As protein: CASTQGVAKNIQYF.

A note on this clonotype: This beta chain represents an off-target read in a library built for alpha chains; its size is of limited meaning. The chain uses TRBV13 and TRBJ2-1, with 12 bases lining up with TRBD2. CDR3 length equals 20 residues. The V gene's germline CDR1 is PRHDT and CDR2 FYEKMQ (reference sequence). With V trimmed by 2 bases and J by 4 bases, 15 bases remained unmatched. This chain's CDR3 is CASSLYARASGRARYNEQFF. Written as DNA, the CDR3 is TGTGCCAGCAGCTTATACGCCCGGGCTAGCGGGAGGGCCCGGTACAATGAGCAGTTCTTC. Based on the CDR3 plus reference TRBV13 and TRBJ2-1, the full variable domain is AAGVIQSPRHLIKEKRETATLKCYPIPRHDTVYWYQQGPGQDPQFLISFYEKMQSDKGSIPDRFSAQQFSDYHSELNMSSLELGDSALYFCASSLYARASGRARYNEQFFGPGTRLTVL.

Comments on this clonotype: This beta chain is a stray read from a library made for alpha chains; its abundance is not meaningful. CDR3 loop: CSAPRRGLLNEQFF. In nucleotides, the CDR3 is TGCAGTGCTCCCCGCAGGGGGCTTTTGAATGAGCAGTTCTTC. The genes are TRBV20-1 and TRBJ2-1; 8 nucleotides agree with TRBD1. The trim removed 5 bases at V and 7 bases at J, leaving 10 bases unmatched. CDR1 is DFQATT, CDR2 SNEGSKA, per germline (reference sequence). The CDR3 consists of 14 residues.

Worth noting for this clonotype: This beta chain was picked up by a library intended for alpha chains and is off target, so its count carries little meaning. J is TRBJ2-1 and V is TRBV15; D gene ambiguous. V was cut by 5 bases and J by 6 bases, with 11 bases left in between. Germline assignment: CDR1 LNHNV and CDR2 YYDKDF (reference sequence). There are 13 residues in the CDR3. This CDR3 is CATSSPDLNEQFF. DNA of the CDR3: TGTGCCACCAGCTCTCCGGACCTCAATGAGCAGTTCTTC.

This clonotype has ten or more counts. Within a library made for alpha chains, this beta chain is off target, and its count is uninformative. The chain couples TRBV10-3 to TRBJ2-5; TRBD2 matches at 9 bases. Losses at the gene ends were 8 bases for V and 7 bases for J; bases not matched to a gene: 11. The V gene's germline CDR1 is ENHRY and CDR2 SYGVKD. This CDR3 has 14 residues. The CDR3 bases are TGTGCCATCGCTAATGCGGGAGGGGCGGGGACCCAGTACTTC. Translating it yields CAIANAGGAGTQYF.

This clonotype qualifies as medium-sized. This beta chain is off target for a library built for alpha chains, so its abundance means little. The V and J genes are TRBV10-1 and TRBJ2-3, with D perhaps TRBD2 (5 bases). From germline, CDR1 is WNHNN and CDR2 SYGVQD (reference sequence). This CDR3 is 14 amino acids long. V was trimmed by 3 bases and J by 6 bases, leaving 13 bases between them. CDR3 region: CASSDRRRGDTQYF. The CDR3 DNA follows: TGCGCCAGCAGTGACCGGAGGCGCGGGGATACGCAGTATTTT.

By frequency in the sample, this clonotype is medium-sized. This beta chain is a stray sequence in a library constructed for alpha chains; its clone size is not meaningful. This chain joins TRBV5-1 and TRBJ1-2; D gene unclear. V lost 2 bases to trimming and J lost 7 bases, with 18 bases between them. Germline CDR1 is SGHRS and CDR2 is YFSETQ. The CDR3 sequence is 15 residues long. CDR3 sequence reads: CASSLGEFGVSGYTF. Here the CDR3 DNA reads TGCGCCAGCAGCTTAGGAGAGTTTGGGGTCTCTGGCTACACCTTC.

This clonotype was counted many times. This beta chain was picked up by a library intended for alpha chains and is off target, so its count carries little meaning. CDR3 sequence (DNA): TGCAGTGCTAGTAGGACGGACGCCCATGAAAAACTGTTTTTT. This codes for CSASRTDAHEKLFF. The J gene is TRBJ1-4, the V gene TRBV20-1, with D unresolved. V lost 3 bases and J lost 6, with 14 bases in between. Germline lookup yields CDR1 DFQATT and CDR2 SNEGSKA (reference sequence). The CDR3 is 14 amino acids.

This clonotype rates as medium-sized (0.01 to 0.1%). This beta chain turned up in a library designed for alpha chains; as an off-target read, its abundance says little. This chain joins TRBV5-1 and TRBJ2-7; 7 bases align to TRBD1. Germline V lookup: CDR1 SGHRS, CDR2 YFSETQ. This CDR3 is built from 15 residues. J lost 1 base, V lost 7 bases, and 11 bases had no gene match. The DNA for the CDR3 is TGCGCCAGCCGGAAAAGCTTACAGGGGTCCTACGAGCAGTACTTC. Encoded protein: CASRKSLQGSYEQYF.